One and the same sample provided the 17 T cell receptor beta chains below, sequenced in a study of blood T cell repertoires in COVID-19. Assay used: immunoSEQ multiplex PCR; TCRdb lists only in-frame clones, some missing. The sample records more than 85,000 clones, around 87% being singletons. Input material: peripheral blood. These TCRs come from a man between 50 and 59 years old with active or convalescent COVID-19.

CDR3 nucleotides: TGTGCCAGCAGTTCCACGACAGATTACTACGAGCAGTACTTC. Its protein product is CASSSTTDYYEQYF. This chain links TRBV28 with TRBJ2-7, with a tentative D call TRBD1 (5 bases). This CDR3 has 14 amino acids. The germline V gene has CDR1 MDHEN and CDR2 SYDVKM. Trimming pared 4 bases from V and 3 bases from J, leaving 13 bases between.

The J gene is TRBJ1-5, the V gene TRBV4-2; D is undetermined. Trimming removed 3 bases from V and 4 bases from J, with 7 bases in between. The CDR3 length is 13 residues. Germline V gene data show CDR1 as LGHNA and CDR2 as YNFKEQ. CDR3 DNA sequence: TGTGCCAGCAGCCAGCAGGTGAATCAGCCCCAGCATTTT. Its protein is CASSQQVNQPQHF.

J is TRBJ1-6 and V is TRBV7-9, with D possibly being TRBD1 (5 bases). CDR3 length: 14 residues. The ends were cut back, 0 bases at V and 14 bases at J, with 14 bases in the middle. Germline lookup yields CDR1 SEHNR and CDR2 FQNEAQ (reference sequence). The CDR3 DNA follows: TGTGCCAGCAGCTTAGCTGGTCAGGGTATCTCCCTCCACTTT. Its translation: CASSLAGQGISLHF. The complete variable domain, with remaining parts taken from reference TRBV7-9 and TRBJ1-6, reads DTGVSQNPRHKITKRGQNVTFRCDPISEHNRLYWYRQTLGQGPEFLTYFQNEAQLEKSRLLSDRFSAERPKGSFSTLEIQRTEQGDSAMYLCASSLAGQGISLHFGNGTRLTVT.

V is TRBV4-1 and J is TRBJ2-5; the match to TRBD1 covers 8 bases. Losses at the gene ends were 2 bases for V and 5 bases for J; bases not matched to a gene: 10. This CDR3 comprises 16 residues. Germline CDR1 is MGHRA and CDR2 is YSYEKL. CDR3 sequence reads: CASSQRGFRGLETQYF. The CDR3 nucleotides read TGCGCCAGCAGCCAAAGAGGATTCAGGGGGCTGGAGACCCAGTACTTC.

The V gene is TRBV7-7, the J gene TRBJ2-1, with D possibly being TRBD2 (6 bases). CDR3 length: 15 residues. Trimming left V 5 bases short and J 3 bases short, with 14 bases between. The germline V gene encodes CDR1 SSHAT and CDR2 FNYEAQ (reference sequence). CDR3 bases: TGTGCCAGCAGCCCCACCGGGACTCACTACAATGAGCAGTTCTTC. Its protein is CASSPTGTHYNEQFF.

The genes are TRBV6-6 and TRBJ2-7; a possible D gene is TRBD2 (6 bases). Germline loops: CDR1 MNHNY, CDR2 SVGAGI (reference sequence). The V and J ends lost 2 bases and 1 base respectively, with 6 bases between them. The CDR3 is 13 residues long. In DNA, the CDR3 is TGTGCCAGCAGTTACGGGGGGTCCTACGAGCAGTACGTC. Translating it yields CASSYGGSYEQYV.

The chain recombines TRBV7-9 with TRBJ2-6, with D unclear. V lost 6 bases and J 0 bases, leaving 12 bases between the germline ends. The V gene's germline CDR1 is SEHNR and CDR2 FQNEAQ (reference sequence). The CDR3 covers 16 residues. CDR3 loop: CASSPLPLSGANVLTF. CDR3 DNA sequence: TGTGCCAGCAGTCCACTCCCCCTCTCTGGGGCCAACGTCCTGACTTTC. Supplemented by reference TRBV7-9 and TRBJ2-6, the full variable domain reads DTGVSQNPRHKITKRGQNVTFRCDPISEHNRLYWYRQTLGQGPEFLTYFQNEAQLEKSRLLSDRFSAERPKGSFSTLEIQRTEQGDSAMYLCASSPLPLSGANVLTFGAGSRLTVL.

This clone was picked up a small number of times. V is TRBV4-1 and J is TRBJ1-5; D is unresolved. CDR3 length: 16 residues. Germline lookup yields CDR1 MGHRA and CDR2 YSYEKL. Trimming left V 6 bases short and J 0 bases short, with 15 bases between. The CDR3 DNA is TGCGCCAGCAGATCGCACTGGGCCTCTAGCAATCAGCCCCAGCATTTT. As protein: CASRSHWASSNQPQHF.

V and J are TRBV28 and TRBJ2-7; 9 nucleotides line up with TRBD1. The CDR3 sequence is 15 residues long. CDR1 MDHEN and CDR2 SYDVKM come from the germline V gene. J was trimmed by 7 bases and V by 6 bases; bases with no gene match: 13. CDR3 region: CASRDTGGAPWEQYF. The DNA for the CDR3 is TGTGCCAGCAGGGATACAGGGGGCGCCCCGTGGGAGCAGTACTTC.

The V and J genes are TRBV3-1 (or the pseudogene TRBV3-2) and TRBJ1-1; weak D call: TRBD1 (5 bases). Trimming shortened V by 4 bases and J by 8 bases, and 17 bases separated the two germline ends. CDR1 and CDR2 (germline): LGHDT, YNNKEL (reference sequence). There are 14 residues in the CDR3. In DNA, the CDR3 is TGTGCCAGCAGCCTGGCTCCTACAGGACCGGAAGCTTTCTTT. It is translated as CASSLAPTGPEAFF.

Note on this clone: This sample also contains other DNA sequences that code for the same CDR3. The CDR3 nucleotides are TGTGCCAGCAGTTTAGAGGGGAACACTGAAGCTTTCTTT. It is translated as CASSLEGNTEAFF. The rearrangement uses TRBV28 and TRBJ1-1, with no clear D. V dropped 2 bases and J dropped 1 base, with 5 bases sitting between them. The CDR3 has 13 amino acids. Germline V gene sequence: CDR1 MDHEN, CDR2 SYDVKM.

V and J are TRBV19 and TRBJ2-3; 12 nucleotides align to TRBD2. The ends lost 5 bases at V and 1 base at J; junction bases unmatched: 4. Germline assignment: CDR1 LNHDA and CDR2 SQIVND (reference sequence). There are 16 residues in the CDR3. CDR3 loop: CASSSLAGGRTDTQYF. The CDR3 nucleotides are TGTGCCAGTAGTTCCCTAGCGGGGGGGCGCACAGATACGCAGTATTTT.

The V gene is TRBV18, the J gene TRBJ1-5, with a tentative D call TRBD1 (5 bases). V shed 3 bases and J shed 1 base, with 7 bases lying between them. This CDR3 comprises 14 residues. CDR1 is KGHSH, CDR2 LQKENI, per germline. The CDR3 DNA reads as TGTGCCAGCTCACCCGGACAAAGCAATCAGCCCCAGCATTTT. This codes for CASSPGQSNQPQHF.

The chain has TRBV2 and TRBJ2-7; 8 bases line up with TRBD1. The CDR3 is made up of 12 amino acids. Trimming removed 6 bases from V and 5 bases from J; junction bases left unmatched: 3. Germline-derived CDR1 and CDR2 are SNHLY and FYNNEI. The CDR3 DNA reads as TGTGCCAGCAGGGACAGGGTCGACGAGCAGTACTTC. This sequence encodes CASRDRVDEQYF. The whole variable domain, remainder taken from reference TRBV2 and TRBJ2-7, is EPEVTQTPSHQVTQMGQEVILRCVPISNHLYFYWYRQILGQKVEFLVSFYNNEISEKSEIFDDQFSVERPDGSNFTLKIRSTKLEDSAMYFCASRDRVDEQYFGPGTRLTVT.

The sample holds a few counts of this clone. The rearrangement joins TRBV28 to TRBJ2-7; D gene ambiguous. The V gene lost 2 bases and the J gene lost 3 bases, with 5 bases spanning the gap. The CDR3 contains 12 residues. Germline-derived CDR1 and CDR2 are MDHEN and SYDVKM. DNA for the CDR3: TGTGCCAGCAGTTTACGGGTCTACGAGCAGTACTTC. This codes for CASSLRVYEQYF.

This chain links TRBV7-2 with TRBJ2-3, with TRBD1 matching over 10 bases. The CDR3 is made up of 15 amino acids. V trimming: 6 bases; J trimming: 4 bases; junction bases outside the gene matches: 7. Germline loops: CDR1 SGHTA, CDR2 FQGNSA. CDR3 in amino acids: CASRGGTGASDTQYF. CDR3 DNA: TGTGCCAGCAGGGGGGGGACAGGGGCGTCAGATACGCAGTATTTT.

The CDR3 protein is CSIRGASGMYNEQFF. The CDR3 nucleotides read TGCAGCATCCGGGGGGCCAGCGGGATGTACAATGAGCAGTTCTTC. The chain carries TRBV29-1 and TRBJ2-1; weak D call: TRBD2 (7 bases). The V gene's germline CDR1 is SQVTM and CDR2 ANQGSEA. The CDR3 has 15 amino acids. Trimming stripped 8 bases from V and 4 bases from J, with 21 bases between.